Sequencing of this T cell receptor (beta chain) was carried out in a study of shared clonotypes between healthy human individuals. Study in general: Two women and three men aged 18 to 49 served as donors. Study-level findings and limits: Large depth notwithstanding, sorted-subset sequencing proved incomplete by rarefaction.

Once extracted for a subset, genomic DNA was divided evenly among several immunoSEQ plates. Repertoires were generated with immunoSEQ multiplex PCR, while TCRdb's copy carries only in-frame clones and drops some. Found here are 2 million or so clones, roughly 94% of them singletons; the top ten hold 0.1% to 0.15%. For this clone: Its specificity is unknown.

The germline V gene encodes CDR1 SGHDN and CDR2 FVKESK. V lost 0 bases to trimming and J lost 7 bases; unmatched junction nucleotides: 14. The CDR3 runs 19 residues. A split of CD4+ cells into CD45RA+ naive and CD45RA-negative memory subsets was performed. The receptor was isolated from a man younger than 35 in good health. The chain uses TRBV14 and TRBJ2-1, with TRBD1 identical over 11 bases. Source material: naive CD4+ T cells sorted from blood. Indicated subset: CD45RA+ positively selected. CDR3 sequence: CASSQDPPKDRGQRNEQFF. CDR3 nucleotide sequence: TGTGCCAGCAGCCAAGATCCTCCTAAGGACAGGGGGCAACGGAATGAGCAGTTCTTC.